The 6 T cell receptor beta chains presented below share a single source sample, sequenced in a study of CD8+CD57+ T cells in acquired aplastic anemia (dated 2018 in TCRdb). Expansion of CD8+CD57+ cells had been shown by flow cytometry in the patients chosen for sequencing. Sequenced using an Illumina HiSeq 2000. Genomic DNA was used as template for profiling of TCR beta VDJ combinations and CDR3 sequences. TCRdb reworked the public reads: Q25 trimming with fastp, MiXCR clone assembly, productive beta chains retained. Rows matching on CDR3 protein sequence are summarized as one entry with the most common DNA and genes. A total of about 180,000 distinct CDR3 sequences appear in this sample, around 50% of them only once. The ten top clones hold over 10% of the sample. Sequences were obtained from sorted CD4+, CD8+, or CD8+CD57+ T cells (not recorded which) from PBMCs. The source of these receptors is a human donor with aplastic anemia.

V gene TRBV7-9 combines with J gene TRBJ1-5; D gene uncertain. The CDR3 is made up of 12 amino acids. Trimming pared 4 bases from V and 9 bases from J, leaving 10 bases between. Germline V CDR1 and CDR2: SEHNR, FQNEAQ (reference sequence). CDR3 sequence: CASSSPVGPQHF. In DNA, the CDR3 is TGTGCCAGCAGCTCTCCCGTCGGGCCCCAGCATTTT.

CDR3 sequence: CASSESFQGSDTIYF. The CDR3 DNA reads TGTGCCAGCAGTGAATCGTTTCAGGGGTCGGACACCATATATTTT. This chain joins TRBV2 and TRBJ1-3; D possibly corresponds to TRBD1 (6 bases). The germline gives CDR1 SNHLY, CDR2 FYNNEI. This CDR3 is built from 15 residues. V was shortened by 2 bases and J by 8 bases, with 16 bases between the two germline ends.

This clonotype was recorded a few times. The chain has TRBV2 and TRBJ2-2; D is unresolved. This CDR3 contains 14 residues. Trimming removed 6 bases at V and 1 base at J, with 9 bases between. The germline CDR1 and CDR2 sequences are SNHLY and FYNNEI. The DNA for the CDR3 is TGTGCCAGCAGCCAAGATCTGAACACCGGGGAGCTGTTTTTT. Translated: CASSQDLNTGELFF.

This clonotype occurred many times. This chain joins TRBV9 and TRBJ2-1, with D hard to call. This CDR3 contains 16 residues. From germline, CDR1 is SGDLS and CDR2 YYNGEE. V lost 0 bases and J 6 bases, leaving 16 bases between the germline ends. CDR3 protein: CASSVALRISANEQFF. DNA of the CDR3: TGTGCCAGCAGCGTAGCTTTGCGAATTTCGGCCAATGAGCAGTTCTTC.

The CDR3 here is CASRVEASTDTQYF. The CDR3 DNA sequence: TGTGCCAGCCGAGTGGAAGCCAGCACAGATACGCAGTATTTT. The chain joins TRBV19 to TRBJ2-3, with D hard to call. This CDR3 region has 14 residues. The germline V gene has CDR1 LNHDA and CDR2 SQIVND (reference sequence). V was shortened by 9 bases and J by 0 bases, with 13 bases between the two germline ends.

This clonotype was picked up one time. Mismatch with germline at one junction end may stem from a read error. This chain joins TRBV20-1 and TRBJ2-7; D not certain. This CDR3 comprises 13 residues. The germline V gene encodes CDR1 DFQATT and CDR2 SNEGSKA (reference sequence). CDR3 in amino acids: CGARMGSSYEQYF. The DNA of the CDR3 is TGCGGTGCTAGAATGGGAAGCTCCTACGAGCAGTACTTC.